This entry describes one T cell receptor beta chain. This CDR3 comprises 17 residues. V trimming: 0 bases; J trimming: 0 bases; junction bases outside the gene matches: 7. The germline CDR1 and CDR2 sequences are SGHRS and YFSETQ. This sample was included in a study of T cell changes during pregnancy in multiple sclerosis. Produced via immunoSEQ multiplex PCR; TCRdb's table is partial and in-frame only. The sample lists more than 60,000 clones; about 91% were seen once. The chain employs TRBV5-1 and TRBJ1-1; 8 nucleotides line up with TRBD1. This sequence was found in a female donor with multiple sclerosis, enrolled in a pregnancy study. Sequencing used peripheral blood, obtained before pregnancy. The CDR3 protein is CASSLDRGGSMNTEAFF. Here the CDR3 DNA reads TGCGCCAGCAGCTTGGACAGGGGGGGAAGTATGAACACTGAAGCTTTCTTT.